One sample yielded the 15 T cell receptor beta chains listed below, sequenced in a study of T cell changes during pregnancy in multiple sclerosis. Libraries were prepared by immunoSEQ multiplex PCR; TCRdb keeps only in-frame clonotypes and omits some of them. The sample records about 38,000 clones, roughly 89% being singletons. Specimen: CD4+ T cells from peripheral blood mononuclear cells, collected before pregnancy. The receptors come from a female donor with multiple sclerosis, enrolled in a pregnancy study.

The genes are TRBV9 and TRBJ1-1, with 9 positions matching TRBD1. V lost 3 bases, J lost 3 bases, and 12 bases stayed unmatched. CDR1 and CDR2 from the germline V gene are SGDLS and YYNGEE. The CDR3 is 17 amino acids. The CDR3 sequence is CASSGHLTGGTDTEAFF. The CDR3 region has the DNA TGTGCCAGCAGCGGCCACTTAACAGGGGGCACCGACACTGAAGCTTTCTTT.

The chain combines TRBV7-2 with TRBJ1-2, with TRBD1 identical over 8 bases. CDR3 length: 13 residues. Germline CDR1 reads SGHTA; CDR2 reads FQGNSA. Trimming removed 5 bases from V and 5 bases from J; junction bases left unmatched: 4. CDR3 DNA: TGTGCCAGCAGCGTGGGACAGGATTATGGCTACACCTTC. Translating it yields CASSVGQDYGYTF.

V gene TRBV2 combines with J gene TRBJ1-6, with D uncertain. Trimming left V 8 bases short and J 0 bases short, with 11 bases between. CDR1 SNHLY and CDR2 FYNNEI come from the germline V gene. The CDR3 has 15 amino acids. CDR3 in DNA: TGTGCCAGCTCTACGGAGAGCTCCTATAATTCACCCCTCCACTTT. Translated: CASSTESSYNSPLHF.

The V and J genes are TRBV21-1 and TRBJ1-5; TRBD1, the table's D call, was not compared with the DNA. TRBV21-1 is marked as a pseudogene. This CDR3 is 15 amino acids long. The CDR3 DNA reads as TGTGCCAGTCAAACAGGGGAGAGGAGCAATCAGCCCCAGCATTTT. Its translation: CASQTGERSNQPQHF.

The V gene is TRBV6-5, the J gene TRBJ1-2, with D tentatively TRBD1 (5 bases). The germline CDR1 and CDR2 sequences are MNHEY and SVGAGI. Deletions cut 0 bases from V and 7 bases from J, with 9 bases between. The CDR3 contains 13 residues. Here the CDR3 DNA reads TGTGCCAGCAGTTACTCTGCCCAGGGTGGCTACACCTTC. Protein sequence: CASSYSAQGGYTF.

CDR3 amino acids: CASSPWAQPGELFF. The CDR3 DNA reads as TGTGCCAGCAGCCCGTGGGCCCAGCCCGGGGAGCTGTTTTTT. The chain carries TRBV11-3 and TRBJ2-2; D gene unclear. This CDR3 is built from 14 residues. V was cut by 5 bases and J by 6 bases, with 13 bases left in between. Per germline, CDR1 SGHNT and CDR2 YENEEA.

V usage is TRBV11-2 and J usage is TRBJ2-3; D unresolved. The CDR3 length is 13 residues. Trimming shortened V by 3 bases and J by 2 bases, and 6 bases separated the two germline ends. Germline V gene data show CDR1 as SGHAT and CDR2 as FQNNGV. The CDR3 is CASSFRDTDTQYF. The DNA of the CDR3 is TGTGCCAGCAGCTTTAGAGACACAGATACGCAGTATTTT.

CDR3 coding DNA: TGCAGCGTTGCTGGCGGGGGTCTGGGAAATACGCAGTATTTT. It codes for CSVAGGGLGNTQYF. The rearrangement links TRBV29-1 to TRBJ2-3; 7 bases are a match to TRBD2. With V trimmed by 4 bases and J by 7 bases, 11 bases remained unmatched. This CDR3 spans 14 amino acids. CDR1 and CDR2 (germline): SQVTM, ANQGSEA.

The chain joins TRBV10-3 to TRBJ1-2, with TRBD1 matching 8 bases. J lost 1 base, V lost 10 bases, and 14 bases had no gene match. Germline CDR1 is ENHRY and CDR2 is SYGVKD. The CDR3 is made up of 16 amino acids. Written as DNA, the CDR3 is TGTGCCACCCAGCCATGGACAGGGCAGGATAACTATGGCTACACCTTC. Encoded protein: CATQPWTGQDNYGYTF.

V is TRBV9 and J is TRBJ2-2, with 7 bases that match TRBD1. The CDR3 runs 17 residues. Germline V gives CDR1 SGDLS, CDR2 YYNGEE. The ends lost 4 bases at V and 1 base at J; junction bases unmatched: 10. The CDR3 DNA follows: TGTGCCAGCAGCACCCCAGGGACAGCCTTGAACACCGGGGAGCTGTTTTTT. Protein sequence: CASSTPGTALNTGELFF. Full variable domain (outside the CDR3, taken from reference TRBV9 and TRBJ2-2): DSGVTQTPKHLITATGQRVTLRCSPRSGDLSVYWYQQSLDQGLQFLIQYYNGEERAKGNILERFSAQQFPDLHSELNLSSLELGDSALYFCASSTPGTALNTGELFFGEGSRLTVL.

V gene TRBV5-4 combines with J gene TRBJ2-5; 9 positions agree with TRBD2. Germline loops: CDR1 SGHNT, CDR2 YYREEE (reference sequence). Trimming removed 4 bases from V and 4 bases from J; junction bases left unmatched: 8. CDR3 length: 15 residues. CDR3 bases: TGTGCCAGCAGCGCGGGAGGGGGACAGATAGAGACCCAGTACTTC. It codes for CASSAGGGQIETQYF. The full variable domain, in which reference TRBV5-4 and TRBJ2-5 provide the parts outside the CDR3, is ETGVTQSPTHLIKTRGQQVTLRCSSQSGHNTVSWYQQALGQGPQFIFQYYREEENGRGNFPPRFSGLQFPNYSSELNVNALELDDSALYLCASSAGGGQIETQYFGPGTRLLVL.

The rearrangement joins TRBV6-1 to TRBJ2-1, with D uncertain. V was pared by 7 bases and J by 2 bases, with 9 bases between. Germline V gene data show CDR1 as MNHNS and CDR2 as SASEGT. This CDR3 is built from 13 residues. The CDR3 loop is CASTVPTYNEQFF. In DNA, the CDR3 is TGTGCCAGCACGGTCCCTACCTACAATGAGCAGTTCTTC.

This chain connects TRBV5-5 to TRBJ2-1; no clear D. The CDR3 covers 12 residues. With 0 bases removed from V and 13 bases from J, the gap between germline ends came to 11 bases. Germline CDR1 reads SGHKS; CDR2 reads YYEKEE (reference sequence). The DNA for the CDR3 is TGTGCCAGCAGCTTGGCCCGTGGCACCCAGTTCTTC. This translates into CASSLARGTQFF.

The J gene is TRBJ2-2, the V gene TRBV14; no firm D call. The germline V gene encodes CDR1 SGHDN and CDR2 FVKESK. V lost 2 bases to trimming and J lost 6 bases, with 7 bases between them. The CDR3 is made up of 13 amino acids. CDR3 in DNA: TGTGCCAGCAGCCAACAATTTGCCGGGGAGCTGTTTTTT. Translated, it gives CASSQQFAGELFF. Full variable domain (rest looked up from reference TRBV14 and TRBJ2-2): EAGVTQFPSHSVIEKGQTVTLRCDPISGHDNLYWYRRVMGKEIKFLLHFVKESKQDESGMPNNRFLAERTGGTYSTLKVQPAELEDSGVYFCASSQQFAGELFFGEGSRLTVL.

The chain couples TRBV4-1 to TRBJ1-6, with TRBD1 matching over 7 bases. Germline V gene lookup returns CDR1 MGHRA and CDR2 YSYEKL. The CDR3 spans 15 residues. V dropped 2 bases and J dropped 9; count of bases not matched to a gene: 7. CDR3 region: CASSQLRGLGSPLHF. The CDR3 DNA reads TGCGCCAGCAGCCAACTTAGGGGGCTAGGTTCACCCCTCCACTTT.